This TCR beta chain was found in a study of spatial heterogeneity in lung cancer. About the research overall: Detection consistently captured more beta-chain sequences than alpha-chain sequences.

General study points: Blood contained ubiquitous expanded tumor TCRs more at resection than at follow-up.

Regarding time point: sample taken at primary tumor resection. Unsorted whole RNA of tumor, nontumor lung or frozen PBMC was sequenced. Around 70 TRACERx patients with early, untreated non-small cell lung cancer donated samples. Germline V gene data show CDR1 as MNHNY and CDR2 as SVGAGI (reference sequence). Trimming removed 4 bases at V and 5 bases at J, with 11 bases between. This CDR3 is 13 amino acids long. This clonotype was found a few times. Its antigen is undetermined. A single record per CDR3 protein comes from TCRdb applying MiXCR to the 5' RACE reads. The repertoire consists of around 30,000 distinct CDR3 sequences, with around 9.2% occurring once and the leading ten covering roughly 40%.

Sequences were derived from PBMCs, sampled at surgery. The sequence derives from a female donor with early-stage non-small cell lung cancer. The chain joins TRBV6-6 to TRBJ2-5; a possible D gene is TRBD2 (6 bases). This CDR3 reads CASSSGSRETQYF. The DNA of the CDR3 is TGTGCCAGCAGTTCCGGGAGCCGGGAGACCCAGTACTTC.